One and the same sample provided the 23 T cell receptor beta chains below, sequenced in a study of T cells in Graves' hyperthyroidism and ophthalmopathy. RNA transcripts were the template for amplifying TCR beta CDR3 regions. With the HTBI primer set, the TCR CDR3 went through a first round of RT-PCR. TCRdb passed the multiplex PCR reads through MiXCR, listing each CDR3 protein once. The top ten hold roughly 7.7% of the sample, which has under 450,000 distinct CDR3 sequences, 15% to 19% seen once. Sequenced input: blood. All receptors derive from a woman younger than 30 with Graves' hyperthyroidism.

This clonotype was detected only a few times. This sequence joins TRBV2 and TRBJ1-3; 7 bases are a match to TRBD1. V lost 10 bases to trimming and J lost 0 bases; unmatched junction nucleotides: 3. Germline lookup yields CDR1 SNHLY and CDR2 FYNNEI. CDR3 length: 13 amino acids. This chain's CDR3 is CAIRQGSGNTIYF. CDR3 nucleotide sequence: TGTGCCATCAGACAGGGCTCTGGAAACACCATATATTTT.

This clonotype was counted ten times or more. The chain links TRBV28 to TRBJ1-2, with 7 nucleotides matching TRBD1. The CDR3 runs 14 residues. Germline V gene lookup returns CDR1 MDHEN and CDR2 SYDVKM. J lost 0 bases, V lost 5 bases, and 3 bases had no gene match. The CDR3 region is CASSPGTANYGYTF. The CDR3 DNA sequence: TGTGCCAGCAGTCCCGGGACAGCTAACTATGGCTACACCTTC.

This clonotype was seen repeatedly, ten times or more. The chain recombines TRBV2 with TRBJ2-3; 10 nucleotides agree with TRBD2. V gave up 2 bases and J gave up 4 bases; unmatched junction bases: 6. The germline V gene encodes CDR1 SNHLY and CDR2 FYNNEI. The CDR3 consists of 16 residues. CDR3 residues: CASSESGGASADTQYF. The DNA of the CDR3 is TGTGCCAGCAGTGAAAGCGGGGGGGCGTCCGCAGATACGCAGTATTTT. Based on the CDR3 plus reference TRBV2 and TRBJ2-3, the full variable domain is EPEVTQTPSHQVTQMGQEVILRCVPISNHLYFYWYRQILGQKVEFLVSFYNNEISEKSEIFDDQFSVERPDGSNFTLKIRSTKLEDSAMYFCASSESGGASADTQYFGPGTRLTVL.

This clonotype was seen only a few times. This rearrangement joins TRBV20-1 to TRBJ2-7, with 10 bases matching TRBD1. Germline loops: CDR1 DFQATT, CDR2 SNEGSKA (reference sequence). This CDR3 has 13 residues. The J segment lost 5 bases and the V segment lost 5 bases, leaving 6 bases of the junction unmatched. CDR3 residues: CSAGTGDRDEQYF. The CDR3 DNA follows: TGCAGTGCTGGGACAGGGGACAGAGACGAGCAGTACTTC.

The V and J genes are TRBV6-1 and TRBJ2-2; 16 bases are a match to TRBD2. With 7 bases clipped from V and 7 bases from J, the junction kept 6 bases outside the gene matches. The CDR3 contains 16 residues. Germline values: CDR1 MNHNS, CDR2 SASEGT. CDR3 nucleotides: TGTGCCAGCACCTCCGGGACTAGCGGGAGGGGCGGGGAGCTGTTTTTT. It specifies CASTSGTSGRGGELFF.

This clonotype was picked up many times. The chain joins TRBV6-2 or TRBV6-3 to TRBJ2-4, with a possible D match to TRBD2 (7 bases). CDR3 length equals 18 residues. The V gene lost 0 bases and the J gene lost 2 bases, with 17 bases spanning the gap. From germline, CDR1 is MNHEY and CDR2 SVGEGT. CDR3 nucleotides: TGTGCCAGCAGTTACTCCGGTCTACAGGGAGGGTCCAAAAACATTCAGTACTTC. This sequence encodes CASSYSGLQGGSKNIQYF.

J is TRBJ2-5 and V is TRBV20-1; weak D call: TRBD2 (7 bases). The CDR3 consists of 15 residues. V was trimmed by 2 bases and J by 4 bases, leaving 17 bases between them. Germline V lookup: CDR1 DFQATT, CDR2 SNEGSKA (reference sequence). CDR3 loop: CSARKGGESGETQYF. As DNA, the CDR3 is TGCAGTGCTAGAAAAGGGGGGGAGTCGGGAGAGACCCAGTACTTC.

This clonotype was seen repeatedly, ten times or more. The chain recombines TRBV6-1 with TRBJ2-3, with a tentative D call TRBD2 (7 bases). Germline assignment: CDR1 MNHNS and CDR2 SASEGT. This CDR3 is built from 15 residues. Trimming took off 4 bases at V and 3 bases at J, with 14 bases between the two ends. The CDR3 nucleotides read TGTGCCAGCAGTGGGCGCGGGGGCCCTACAGATACGCAGTATTTT. The encoded protein is CASSGRGGPTDTQYF.

The table lists this clonotype with many counts. This chain joins TRBV28 and TRBJ2-1; D unclear. The CDR3 consists of 17 residues. Germline CDR1 MDHEN, CDR2 SYDVKM. V was cut by 5 bases and J by 0 bases, with 17 bases left in between. Written as DNA, the CDR3 is TGTGCCAGCAGTCCCGGATTAGGCCGAAGCTCCTACAATGAGCAGTTCTTC. Residues: CASSPGLGRSSYNEQFF.

This clonotype occurred many times. The chain couples TRBV7-2 to TRBJ2-1, with TRBD2 matching 10 bases. After removal of 5 bases from V and 2 bases from J, the junction contained 15 bases not matched to a gene. The CDR3 is 19 residues long. Germline CDR1 and CDR2: SGHTA and FQGNSA. The CDR3 region has the DNA TGTGCCAGCAGCGGACCTCTACTAAGCGGGAGGGACCCCTACAATGAGCAGTTCTTC. It specifies CASSGPLLSGRDPYNEQFF.

This clonotype was counted a few times. This rearrangement joins TRBV29-1 to TRBJ2-3; the D gene is possibly TRBD2 (5 bases). The CDR3 has 11 residues. Trimming removed 7 bases at V and 6 bases at J, with 11 bases between. Germline assignment: CDR1 SQVTM and CDR2 ANQGSEA. CDR3 sequence (DNA): TGCAGCGCACCAACGGGGGATACGCAGTATTTT. This codes for CSAPTGDTQYF.

This clonotype was counted many times. The V gene is TRBV6-1, the J gene TRBJ1-1; a possible D gene is TRBD1 (5 bases). CDR3 length: 16 residues. CDR1 and CDR2 from the germline V gene are MNHNS and SASEGT. The germline V and J ends were trimmed by 5 bases and 6 bases, with 22 bases remaining between them. CDR3 DNA: TGTGCCAGCAGTACTGGGGCAGGGTTTCGTTATGCTGAAGCTTTCTTT. Translated, it gives CASSTGAGFRYAEAFF.

This clonotype was recorded many times. CDR3 DNA sequence: TGCAGCGTCGGACAGGGGGAGTACGAGCAGTACTTC. This codes for CSVGQGEYEQYF. This rearrangement joins TRBV29-1 to TRBJ2-7; 10 nucleotides match TRBD1. The CDR3 runs to 12 residues. CDR1 and CDR2 from the germline V gene are SQVTM and ANQGSEA. V was clipped by 6 bases and J by 4 bases; unmatched bases: 3.

This clonotype appeared many times. CDR3 DNA sequence: TGTGCCAGCAGCTTAGTTGCCGGGGGCGGTGAAGCTTTCTTT. This encodes CASSLVAGGGEAFF. The chain uses TRBV11-2 and TRBJ1-1, with a weak D call TRBD1 (6 bases). CDR3 length: 14 amino acids. V lost 1 base and J lost 7, with 13 bases in between. The germline CDR1 and CDR2 sequences are SGHAT and FQNNGV.

This clonotype has at least ten counts. This chain uses TRBV6-2 or TRBV6-3 with TRBJ1-1, with TRBD1 as a possible D gene (5 bases). The V end lost 6 bases, the J end lost 6 bases, and 14 bases lay between the germline ends. Germline assignment: CDR1 MNHEY and CDR2 SVGEGT. The CDR3 is 13 residues long. CDR3 DNA sequence: TGTGCCAGCAGCTTCCCCAGGGCCGCTGAAGCTTTCTTT. It yields the protein CASSFPRAAEAFF.

This clonotype was recorded many times. The chain links TRBV20-1 to TRBJ2-7; D not resolved. Trimming removed 0 bases from V and 3 bases from J, with 12 bases in between. This CDR3 is built from 14 residues. The germline CDR1 and CDR2 sequences are DFQATT and SNEGSKA (reference sequence). The CDR3 is CSARDVGTYYEQYF. CDR3 DNA: TGCAGTGCTAGAGACGTGGGTACGTACTACGAGCAGTACTTC.

This clonotype came up a few times. The chain uses TRBV12-3 or TRBV12-4 and TRBJ2-2; D uncertain. There are 12 residues in the CDR3. V lost 5 bases, J lost 5 bases, and 6 bases lay in between. CDR3 loop: CASSPRTGELFF. In DNA, the CDR3 is TGTGCCAGCAGTCCCAGGACCGGGGAGCTGTTTTTT.

This clonotype was counted ten times or more. The V and J genes are TRBV6-5 and TRBJ1-2; D call uncertain. The CDR3 runs to 13 residues. Trimming removed 0 bases from V and 6 bases from J, with 8 bases in between. From germline, CDR1 is MNHEY and CDR2 SVGAGI. This CDR3 reads CASSYSRADGYTF. DNA for the CDR3: TGTGCCAGCAGTTACTCGAGGGCGGATGGCTACACCTTC.

At least ten counts were recorded for this clonotype. This chain joins TRBV11-2 and TRBJ2-1; 7 nucleotides align to TRBD2. Per the germline V gene, CDR1 is SGHAT and CDR2 is FQNNGV. The CDR3 loop spans 16 amino acids. The J segment lost 2 bases and the V segment lost 3 bases, leaving 7 bases of the junction unmatched. The CDR3 region is CASSFLRGKTYNEQFF. The CDR3, as DNA: TGTGCCAGCAGCTTTCTGCGGGGGAAGACCTACAATGAGCAGTTCTTC.

The chain links TRBV7-9 to TRBJ2-5; D unclear. The V gene lost 6 bases and the J gene lost 5 bases, with 19 bases spanning the gap. There are 15 residues in the CDR3. Germline CDR1 and CDR2: SEHNR and FQNEAQ (reference sequence). The DNA of the CDR3 is TGTGCCAGCAGGGGGTCACAGTGGCTTGAGGAGACCCAGTACTTC. Amino acid sequence: CASRGSQWLEETQYF. The full variable domain, rest sourced from reference TRBV7-9 and TRBJ2-5, is DTGVSQNPRHKITKRGQNVTFRCDPISEHNRLYWYRQTLGQGPEFLTYFQNEAQLEKSRLLSDRFSAERPKGSFSTLEIQRTEQGDSAMYLCASRGSQWLEETQYFGPGTRLLVL.

V is TRBV6-1 and J is TRBJ1-2; 8 nucleotides match TRBD1. V dropped 0 bases and J dropped 5; count of bases not matched to a gene: 5. Germline CDR1 reads MNHNS; CDR2 reads SASEGT. This CDR3 spans 15 amino acids. The CDR3 DNA follows: TGTGCCAGCAGTGAAGCGTCCGACAGGGGTTATGGCTACACCTTC. Its translation is CASSEASDRGYGYTF.

This clonotype was picked up many times. The chain combines TRBV6-1 with TRBJ2-3; D unclear. Trimming removed 4 bases at V and 4 bases at J, with 12 bases between. This CDR3 comprises 14 residues. Germline CDR1 is MNHNS and CDR2 is SASEGT. The DNA for the CDR3 is TGTGCCAGCAGTGGTCGGCAGTACCCAGATACGCAGTATTTT. The encoded protein is CASSGRQYPDTQYF.

This clonotype was observed many times. The CDR3 DNA is TGTGCCAGCAGTCAAAGACGGGATCAGCCCCAGCATTTT. Protein: CASSQRRDQPQHF. The chain has TRBV12-3 or TRBV12-4 and TRBJ1-5; the D is unclear. The CDR3 runs 13 residues. The germline V and J ends were trimmed by 5 bases and 5 bases, with 10 bases remaining between them.